This T cell receptor beta chain originates from a study of T cells in Graves' hyperthyroidism and ophthalmopathy. This clonotype was observed a few times. This CDR3 contains 13 residues. V was pared by 3 bases and J by 4 bases, with 9 bases between. Germline loops: CDR1 MNHNS, CDR2 SASEGT. Hyperthyroidism was newly diagnosed in patients aged 18 to 65 (duration under 2 months). Authors of the study amplified TCR beta CDR3 regions from RNA transcripts. TCR CDR3 regions were first amplified by RT-PCR with HTBI primers. TCRdb ran MiXCR on the multiplex PCR reads and lists one entry per CDR3 protein. This table has approximately 640,000 distinct CDR3 sequences, 17% appearing once.

What was sequenced was blood. The sequence was collected from a man aged 45-60 years with Graves' hyperthyroidism. The chain carries TRBV6-1 and TRBJ2-5; possibly TRBD1 or TRBD2 for D (5 bases each). The CDR3 sequence: CASSEGVRETQYF. The CDR3 coding sequence is TGTGCCAGCAGTGAGGGGGTAAGAGAGACCCAGTACTTC.